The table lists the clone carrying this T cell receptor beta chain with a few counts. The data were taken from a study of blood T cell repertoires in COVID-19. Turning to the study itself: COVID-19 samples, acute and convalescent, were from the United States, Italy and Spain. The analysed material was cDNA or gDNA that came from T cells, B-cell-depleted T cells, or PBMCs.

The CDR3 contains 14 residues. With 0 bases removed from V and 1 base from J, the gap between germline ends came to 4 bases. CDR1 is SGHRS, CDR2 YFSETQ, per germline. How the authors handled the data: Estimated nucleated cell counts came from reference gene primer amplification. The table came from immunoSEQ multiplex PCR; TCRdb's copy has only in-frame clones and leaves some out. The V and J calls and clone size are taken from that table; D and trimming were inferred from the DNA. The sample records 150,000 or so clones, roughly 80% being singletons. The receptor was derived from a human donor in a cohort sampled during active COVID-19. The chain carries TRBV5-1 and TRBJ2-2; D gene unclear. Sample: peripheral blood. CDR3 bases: TGCGCCAGCAGCTTGGTACAGAACACCGGGGAGCTGTTTTTT. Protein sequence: CASSLVQNTGELFF.